This TCR beta chain was sequenced during a study of T cell repertoires in cytomegalovirus infection. Across the whole study: HLA-C-restricted CMV epitopes, recently identified, and well-studied HLA-B-restricted ones were used by the study. Public TCR beta signature analysis indicated the presence of both CMV infection and matching HLA type. Study conclusions and caveats: HLA-C-restricted CMV clonotypes gave the most frequent clonotype in two of eight donors.

As for this clonotype: Antigen specificity is unknown.

The CDR3 is 16 amino acids. In germline, CDR1 is MNHNY, CDR2 SVGAGI (reference sequence). V lost 1 base and J lost 4; bases outside the gene matches: 5. Each CDR3 protein is one row after TCRdb ran MiXCR on the reads. The repertoire includes 80,000 or so distinct CDR3 sequences, roughly a quarter of them detected once, and about half sits in the top ten. The sample was CD8+ T cells from cultured PBMCs, taken from culture after CMV antigen stimulation. This receptor was taken from a human donor in good health (CMV status not recorded). Some clones in this sample may be carry-over from other donors' samples. The V call is TRBV6-6, the J call TRBJ2-5, with 11 bases fitting TRBD2. The CDR3 DNA reads TGTGCCAGCAGTTACTTAGCGGGAGGGCCGGGAGAGACCCAGTACTTC. Translation gives CASSYLAGGPGETQYF.